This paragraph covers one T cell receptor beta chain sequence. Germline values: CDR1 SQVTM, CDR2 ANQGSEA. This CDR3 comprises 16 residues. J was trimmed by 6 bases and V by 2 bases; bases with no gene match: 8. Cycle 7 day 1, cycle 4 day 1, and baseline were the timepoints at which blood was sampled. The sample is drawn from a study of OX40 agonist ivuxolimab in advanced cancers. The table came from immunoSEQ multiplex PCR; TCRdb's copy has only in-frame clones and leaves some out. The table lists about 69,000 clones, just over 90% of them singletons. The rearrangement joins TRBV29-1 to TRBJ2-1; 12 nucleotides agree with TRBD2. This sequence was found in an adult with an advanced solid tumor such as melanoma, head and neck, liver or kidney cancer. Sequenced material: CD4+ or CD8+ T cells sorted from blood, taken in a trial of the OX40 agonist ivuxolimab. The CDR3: CSVETSSGRVANEQFF. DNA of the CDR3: TGCAGCGTTGAAACATCTAGCGGGAGGGTGGCCAATGAGCAGTTCTTC.